This T cell receptor beta chain originates from a study of tumor-infiltrating lymphocytes in primary liver carcinoma. Turning to the study itself: Tissue type made little difference to sample yields of roughly 3.65 to 7.13 million productive TCRbeta reads.

Total RNA (approximately 500 ng) served as template for TCR beta cDNA synthesis primed by a constant-region primer. Slightly modified ARM-PCR with three nested multiplex PCR rounds yielded TCR beta libraries. The first two PCR rounds, nine to ten cycles each, used TRBV1-TRBV30 forward primers and a C-beta reverse primer. TCRdb processed the multiplex PCR reads anew with MiXCR; each CDR3 protein has one entry. The sample holds 300,000 to 350,000 distinct CDR3 sequences; 45% to 70% are singletons and the top ten take approximately 17%. The CDR3 totals 14 residues. Comment on this clonotype: One end of the junction varies from germline; a read error may be responsible.

They got blood RNA out of unsorted whole blood and also pulled out germline DNA. The chain has TRBV12-3 or TRBV12-4 and TRBJ2-5; a possible D gene is TRBD2 (5 bases). This TCR came from a woman aged 25 to 45 with primary liver carcinoma and hepatitis B virus infection. Input material: peripheral blood. CDR3 DNA sequence: TGTGCCAGCAGTTTAGGCGGTCGGGAAGAGGCCCAGTGCTTC. Translating it yields CASSLGGREEAQCF.